What follows is one T cell receptor (beta chain) and its context. Profiling relied on immunoSEQ multiplex PCR, and the TCRdb table lists in-frame clones only, not all of them. The sample lists 23,000 or so clones, 86% occurring once. Busulfan-fludarabine conditioning, marrow transplant, and cyclophosphamide on days +3 and +4 were administered. The ends were cut back, 5 bases at V and 8 bases at J, with 16 bases in the middle. The CDR3 extends over 15 amino acids. Germline CDR1 and CDR2: LGHNT and FRNRAP. The source of the sample is a study of T cells after posttransplantation cyclophosphamide. The V call is TRBV12-5, the J call TRBJ1-6; no definite D call. The starting material was PBMCs, obtained after allogeneic stem cell transplant with posttransplant cyclophosphamide. The receptor was derived from a female patient under 45 who received an allogeneic stem cell transplant from an unrelated donor, was CMV-positive, and had no GVHD. Some T cells may be provided by the graft donor. The CDR3 is CASGPPGRLDSPLHF. DNA of the CDR3: TGTGCTAGTGGTCCCCCAGGCAGGTTGGATTCACCCCTCCACTTT.